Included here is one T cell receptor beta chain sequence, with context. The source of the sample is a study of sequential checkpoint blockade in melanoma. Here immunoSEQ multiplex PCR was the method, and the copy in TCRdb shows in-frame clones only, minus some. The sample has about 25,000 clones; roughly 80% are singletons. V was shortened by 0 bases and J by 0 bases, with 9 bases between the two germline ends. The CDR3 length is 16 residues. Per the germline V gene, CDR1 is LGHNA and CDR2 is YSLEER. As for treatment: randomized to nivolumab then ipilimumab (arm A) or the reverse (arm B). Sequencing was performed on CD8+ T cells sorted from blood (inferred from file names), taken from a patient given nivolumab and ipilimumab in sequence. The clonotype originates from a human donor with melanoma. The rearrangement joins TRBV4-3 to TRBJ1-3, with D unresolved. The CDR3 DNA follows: TGCGCCAGCAGCCAAGATACCTCAGACTCTGGAAACACCATATATTTT. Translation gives CASSQDTSDSGNTIYF.